This T cell receptor beta chain was profiled in a study of blood T cell repertoires in COVID-19 (TCRdb year 2020). A note on the overall study: The collaborator samples originated in the United States, Italy and Spain and spanned the acute and convalescent phases of COVID-19. The material from the prospective study consisted of cDNA or gDNA derived from T cells, B-cell-depleted T cells, or PBMCs. The dataset comprised deeply sampled blood TCRbeta repertoires from subjects exposed to, actively infected with, or recovered from COVID-19. The repertoires were released in a freely available public database intended as a resource for research on the immune response to SARS-CoV-2. The samples were drawn from two sources: the first 160 participants of the ongoing ImmuneRACE study, and 950 to 1,500 subjects contributed by 6 global collaborators. A de-identified subject ID, COVID-19 status, age in years and sex were almost always included in the sample metadata. Where HLA class I and class II types were available, the types were taken from metadata supplied by the sample provider, not from assay-based typing.

The CDR3 has 16 amino acids, counting the end cysteine and phenylalanine. The kept DNA is CDR3 alone, 48 bases in frame from the first base. V lost 2 bases and J lost 5 bases, and the count of bases not matched to a germline gene is 12. Based on the germline V gene, the CDR1 and CDR2 sequences are MNHNS and SASEGT. TCRbeta CDR3 regions were amplified from genomic DNA by means of the immunoSEQ Assay, a bias-controlled multiplex PCR. In the authors' own workflow: Nucleated cell counts per sample were estimated from amplification of reference gene primers within the assay. To quantify the absolute abundance of each unique TCRbeta CDR3 rearrangement, sequence reads were collapsed and filtered. For each sample, productive Simpson clonality was calculated as the square root of Simpson's diversity index over productive rearrangements. TCRdb retrieved this table from immuneACCESS and kept in-frame rearrangements only. Not all clones are present; in checked studies, unresolved V genes account for under half, and no reason is known for the remainder. The DNA was the basis for D and trimming; V, J and clone size are from that table. Within this sample are around 440,000 clones, with about nine tenths of them counted one time only. 10% to 15% of the sample is taken by the ten largest.

One collaborating source in Seattle enrolled patients while the patients were actively infected and followed the patients over time throughout the course of disease. Whole blood was collected in K2EDTA tubes by collaborating institutions according to the institutions' own protocols. For TCRbeta analysis, collaborators shipped samples as frozen whole blood, isolated PBMCs, or DNA extracted from either of those sample types. With regard to this clone: It lacks a known antigen. One base away there is no much larger clone; base qualities are not given.

What the work shows at the level of the full study, not this receptor alone: How much clinical and demographic metadata was included differed by source and by participant, and the metadata was provided uncurated.

The clonotype comes from a woman aged 50 to 65 with COVID-19, enrolled during active disease. This sequence uses TRBV6-1 and TRBJ2-7, with 7 bases matching TRBD1. Sequenced: peripheral blood. The DNA reads TGTGCCAGCAGTGAAAGGGGGCAGAACCTCCGCCACGAGCAGTACTTC. It encodes CASSERGQNLRHEQYF.